The present TCR beta chain was sequenced within a study of molecular identifiers for immune sequencing clone quantification. One entry per CDR3 protein, called by TCRdb with MiXCR from the PCR reads. The repertoire consists of roughly 100,000 distinct CDR3 sequences, with under 40% occurring once and the leading ten covering 9.5% to 10%. This clonotype showed up just a few times. Its antigen is undetermined. Germline assignment: CDR1 KGHDR and CDR2 SFDVKD. The junction had 5 bases not matched to a gene; V was cut back by 3 bases and J by 2 bases. This CDR3 is built from 16 residues. Study findings and constraints: Jurkat TCR RNA spiked in from one cell reportedly remained identifiable amid about 1 million naive cells. Among effectors, clones above 20 RNA copies held over 99% of molecules; among naive cells, under 1%.

Naive CD8 library inputs spanned roughly 20,000 to 1,100,000 sorted cells and 10%, 30% or 50% RNA. Naive CD8 T cells, phenotype CD8+CD4-CCR7+CD45RA+, were sorted. The chain employs TRBV24-1 and TRBJ2-3, with 9 positions matching TRBD2. Sequenced sample: naive CD8+ T cells from blood, with Jurkat cell RNA spiked in. Subset given: FACS-sorted CD8+CD4-CCR7+CD45RA+ naive T cells. The TCR was taken from a human donor in good health. Some libraries in this study had Jurkat cell RNA spiked in. The CDR3 sequence is CATSDTAGGVTDTQYF. The CDR3 nucleotides read TGTGCCACCAGTGATACAGCGGGAGGCGTCACAGATACGCAGTATTTT.